This TCR beta chain was profiled in a study of OX40 agonist ivuxolimab in advanced cancers. Turning to the study itself: Ivuxolimab, an agonistic anti-OX40 (CD134) antibody, was given to patients.

Losses at the gene ends were 4 bases for V and 3 bases for J; bases not matched to a gene: 6. The CDR3 is made up of 16 amino acids. The germline CDR1 and CDR2 sequences are MGHDK and SYGVNS. Assay: immunoSEQ multiplex PCR; the TCRdb copy retains only in-frame clones and omits some. The top ten hold less than 25% of the sample, which has approximately 20,000 clones, approximately 83% seen once. This sample comprised CD4+ or CD8+ T cells sorted from blood, obtained in a trial of the OX40 agonist ivuxolimab. The chain employs TRBV25-1 and TRBJ1-3, with TRBD1 matching 10 bases. This receptor was taken from an adult with an advanced solid tumor such as melanoma, head and neck, liver or kidney cancer. CDR3 sequence: CASSGSTGGFGNTIYF. CDR3 sequence (DNA): TGTGCCAGCAGTGGATCGACAGGGGGCTTTGGAAACACCATATATTTT.